This entry describes one T cell receptor (beta chain). This sample is drawn from a study of control samples from healthy donors and cancer patients. Sequencing was performed with immunoSEQ multiplex PCR; in TCRdb, only in-frame clones are kept and a portion is missing. The table includes under 140,000 clones, roughly 90% detected once. The trim removed 10 bases at V and 1 base at J, leaving 6 bases unmatched. The CDR3 contains 14 residues. CDR1 and CDR2 from the germline V gene are SGHNT and YYREEE (reference sequence). The TCR sequence derives from a woman aged 55 to 70 with lung cancer. The V call is TRBV5-4, the J call TRBJ2-5; TRBD2 aligns across 11 bases. Specimen: PBMCs. The CDR3 sequence is CAGGTSGGQETQYF. The CDR3 nucleotides are TGTGCCGGAGGAACTAGCGGGGGCCAAGAGACCCAGTACTTC.